These 12 T cell receptor beta chains originate from one sample sequenced in a study of blood T cells in healthy people across ages. Alongside a J-beta primer mix, a sample-barcoded 5' primer served in a second PCR lasting 7 to 11 cycles. TCRdb called the 5' RACE reads again in MiXCR, with one record for every CDR3 protein. This table has about 1.1 million distinct CDR3 sequences, under 40% appearing once. Material: blood. The source of these receptors is a man younger than 35 in good health.

The V call is TRBV13, the J call TRBJ2-1; 9 nucleotides match TRBD2. Trimming cost V 1 base and J 8 bases; bases outside gene matches: 6. The length of the CDR3 is 15 residues. Germline V CDR1 and CDR2: PRHDT, FYEKMQ (reference sequence). Here the CDR3 DNA reads TGTGCCAGCAGCTTAGCCGGCGGGGGGGGCTATGAGCAGTTCTTC. This codes for CASSLAGGGGYEQFF.

V and J are TRBV3-1 and TRBJ1-1, with a tentative D call TRBD1 (5 bases). Trimming pared 7 bases from V and 1 base from J, leaving 13 bases between. CDR3 length equals 14 residues. Germline CDR1 reads LGHDT; CDR2 reads YNNKEL (reference sequence). The CDR3, as DNA: TGTGCCAGCACCTTCGATGGGGGGAACACTGAAGCTTTCTTT. Protein sequence: CASTFDGGNTEAFF.

The chain links TRBV2 to TRBJ2-7; 8 nucleotides line up with TRBD1. V dropped 1 base and J dropped 7; count of bases not matched to a gene: 9. The CDR3 is 15 residues long. Per the germline V gene, CDR1 is SNHLY and CDR2 is FYNNEI. For the CDR3, the DNA is TGTGCCAGCAGTGAAGGGACAGGGATCGACAATGAGCAGTACTTC. Protein sequence: CASSEGTGIDNEQYF.

This clonotype was seen a handful of times. The chain uses TRBV7-2 and TRBJ2-3; possibly TRBD2 for D (5 bases). Trimming took 5 bases from V and 6 from J, leaving 18 bases between them. The CDR3 covers 15 residues. Per the germline V gene, CDR1 is SGHTA and CDR2 is FQGNSA. Here the CDR3 DNA reads TGTGCCAGCAGCCCCCCTCTCGATTCGGGGGATACGCAGTATTTT. Its protein product is CASSPPLDSGDTQYF.

CDR3 in amino acids: CTSSLSGGGNYGYTF. The DNA of the CDR3 is TGTACCAGCAGCTTAAGTGGGGGGGGCAACTATGGCTACACCTTC. This chain links TRBV7-2 with TRBJ1-2, with D tentatively TRBD1 (6 bases). Per germline, CDR1 SGHTA and CDR2 FQGNSA. V lost 2 bases and J lost 2, with 12 bases in between. The CDR3 covers 15 residues.

The rearrangement links TRBV4-3 to TRBJ2-1, with D maybe TRBD2 (6 bases). The germline gives CDR1 LGHNA, CDR2 YSLEER. CDR3 length: 18 residues. V gave up 0 bases and J gave up 9 bases, with 24 bases separating them. The chain's CDR3 is CASSQDVLPLATGLEQFF. CDR3 sequence (DNA): TGCGCCAGCAGCCAAGATGTCCTGCCTCTAGCGACCGGTCTTGAGCAGTTCTTC.

The chain recombines TRBV7-9 with TRBJ1-4; D ambiguous. V lost 3 bases to trimming and J lost 4 bases, with 9 bases between them. Germline V gene sequence: CDR1 SEHNR, CDR2 FQNEAQ (reference sequence). This CDR3 has 14 residues. Here the CDR3 DNA reads TGTGCCAGCAGCTTTGACCAGGATAATGAAAAACTGTTTTTT. Translation gives CASSFDQDNEKLFF.

This clonotype was recorded a few times. The rearrangement links TRBV20-1 to TRBJ1-1, with TRBD1 matching over 8 bases. The CDR3 is 13 residues long. The V segment lost 6 bases and the J segment 11 bases; nucleotides outside the gene matches: 14. Germline values: CDR1 DFQATT, CDR2 SNEGSKA (reference sequence). In nucleotides, the CDR3 is TGCAGTGCAAATGTCCCGGGACAGGAATGGGCTTTCTTT. Translated, it gives CSANVPGQEWAFF.

This clonotype has more than one count but fewer than ten. The V call is TRBV11-1, the J call TRBJ2-7; TRBD2 is a possible D gene (5 bases). The CDR3 is made up of 14 amino acids. Trimming shortened V by 5 bases and J by 3 bases, and 14 bases separated the two germline ends. Looked up from germline, CDR1 is SGHAT and CDR2 is FQDESV (reference sequence). The CDR3 spells CASSDRGLDYEQYF. The CDR3 nucleotides read TGTGCCAGCAGCGACCGGGGATTGGACTACGAGCAGTACTTC.

V usage is TRBV20-1 and J usage is TRBJ2-3; 13 positions agree with TRBD2. Trimming at V came to 6 bases and at J to 4 bases, leaving 7 bases not matched to a gene. The CDR3 extends over 15 amino acids. The germline V gene has CDR1 DFQATT and CDR2 SNEGSKA (reference sequence). The CDR3 DNA reads TGCAGTGCGGCCGGGACTAGCGGGGTATCAGATACGCAGTATTTT. Protein: CSAAGTSGVSDTQYF.

This clonotype was counted a few times. The V call is TRBV5-1, the J call TRBJ1-1; D is undetermined. CDR3 length: 15 residues. Trimming pared 1 base from V and 1 base from J, leaving 11 bases between. The germline V gene has CDR1 SGHRS and CDR2 YFSETQ. CDR3 DNA sequence: TGCGCCAGCAGCTTGTCGGGTGCCCCGAACACTGAAGCTTTCTTT. It yields the protein CASSLSGAPNTEAFF.

This clonotype came up many times. This chain connects TRBV5-1 to TRBJ2-5; 7 bases line up with TRBD2. V gave up 7 bases and J gave up 4 bases; unmatched junction bases: 1. Germline assignment: CDR1 SGHRS and CDR2 YFSETQ. The CDR3 has 11 residues. The CDR3 nucleotides read TGCGCCAGCGGGGGGGGAGAGACCCAGTACTTC. It encodes CASGGGETQYF.